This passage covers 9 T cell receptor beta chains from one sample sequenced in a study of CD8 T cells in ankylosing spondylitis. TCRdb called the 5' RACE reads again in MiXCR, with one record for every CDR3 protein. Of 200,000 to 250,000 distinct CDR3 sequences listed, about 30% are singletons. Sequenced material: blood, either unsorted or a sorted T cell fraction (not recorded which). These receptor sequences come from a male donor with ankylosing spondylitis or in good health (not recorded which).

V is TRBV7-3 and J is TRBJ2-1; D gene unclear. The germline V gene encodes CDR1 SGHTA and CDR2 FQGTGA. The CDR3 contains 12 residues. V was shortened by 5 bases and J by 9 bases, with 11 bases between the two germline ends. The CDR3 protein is CASSHRGGEQFF. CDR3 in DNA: TGTGCCAGCAGCCACCGAGGCGGTGAGCAGTTCTTC.

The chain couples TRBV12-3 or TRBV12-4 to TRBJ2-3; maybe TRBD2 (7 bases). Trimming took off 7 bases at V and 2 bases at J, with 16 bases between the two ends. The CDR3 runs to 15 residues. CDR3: CASIEGGGHTDTQYF. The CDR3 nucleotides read TGTGCCAGCATCGAAGGGGGGGGCCACACAGATACGCAGTATTTT.

In nucleotides, the CDR3 is TGCAGTGCTAGACCTCGGAGCTCCTACGAGCAGTACTTC. The encoded protein is CSARPRSSYEQYF. V usage is TRBV20-1 and J usage is TRBJ2-7; no clear D gene. The V end lost 2 bases, the J end lost 0 bases, and 8 bases lay between the germline ends. Germline CDR1 DFQATT, CDR2 SNEGSKA (reference sequence). The CDR3 extends over 13 amino acids.

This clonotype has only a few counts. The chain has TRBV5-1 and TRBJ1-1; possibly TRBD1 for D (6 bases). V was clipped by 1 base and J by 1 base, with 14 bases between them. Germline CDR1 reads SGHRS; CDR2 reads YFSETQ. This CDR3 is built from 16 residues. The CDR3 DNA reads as TGCGCCAGCAGCTTGTCGGCAGGACAGCGGAACACTGAAGCTTTCTTT. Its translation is CASSLSAGQRNTEAFF.

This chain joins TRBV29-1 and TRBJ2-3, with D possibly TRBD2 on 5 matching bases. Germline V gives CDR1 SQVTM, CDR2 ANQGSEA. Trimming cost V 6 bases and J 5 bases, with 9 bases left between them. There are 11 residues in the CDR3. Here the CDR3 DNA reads TGCAGCGTCCTCCGGGGAGATACGCAGTATTTT. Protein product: CSVLRGDTQYF.

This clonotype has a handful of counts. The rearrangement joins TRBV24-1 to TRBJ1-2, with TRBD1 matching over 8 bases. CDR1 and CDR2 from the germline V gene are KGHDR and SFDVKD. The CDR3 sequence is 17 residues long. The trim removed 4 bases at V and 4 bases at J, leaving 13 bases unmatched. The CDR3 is CATSDPGRGQGTYGYTF. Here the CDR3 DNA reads TGTGCCACCAGTGACCCCGGCCGAGGACAGGGTACCTATGGCTACACCTTC.

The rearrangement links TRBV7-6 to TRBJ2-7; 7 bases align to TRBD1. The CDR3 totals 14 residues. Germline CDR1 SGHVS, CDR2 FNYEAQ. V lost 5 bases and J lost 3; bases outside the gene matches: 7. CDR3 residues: CASSPGTDIYEQYF. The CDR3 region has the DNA TGTGCCAGCAGCCCCGGGACAGACATCTACGAGCAGTACTTC. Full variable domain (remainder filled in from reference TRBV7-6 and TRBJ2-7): GAGVSQSPRYKVTKRGQDVALRCDPISGHVSLYWYRQALGQGPEFLTYFNYEAQQDKSGLPNDRFSAERPEGSISTLTIQRTEQRDSAMYRCASSPGTDIYEQYFGPGTRLTVT.

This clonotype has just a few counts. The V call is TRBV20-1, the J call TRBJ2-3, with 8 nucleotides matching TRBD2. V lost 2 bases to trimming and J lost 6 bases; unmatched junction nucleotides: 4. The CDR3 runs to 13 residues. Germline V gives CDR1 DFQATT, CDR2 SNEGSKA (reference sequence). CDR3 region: CSARYTSGDTQYF. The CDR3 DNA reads TGCAGTGCTAGATACACTAGCGGTGATACGCAGTATTTT.

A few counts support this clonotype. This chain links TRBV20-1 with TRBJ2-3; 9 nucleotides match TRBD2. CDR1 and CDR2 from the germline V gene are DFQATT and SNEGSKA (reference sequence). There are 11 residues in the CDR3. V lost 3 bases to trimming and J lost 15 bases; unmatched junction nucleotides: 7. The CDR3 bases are TGCAGTGCTAGCCCAGGGACTAGCATTTATTTT. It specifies CSASPGTSIYF.